This T cell receptor (beta chain) is from a study of identical twins. This clonotype was observed many times. TCRdb redid the calling of the 5' RACE reads with MiXCR, one entry per CDR3 protein. There are approximately 220,000 distinct CDR3 sequences in the sample; around 7.6% occur only once, and about 5.6% lies in the top ten. Germline values: CDR1 SQVTM, CDR2 ANQGSEA. The V and J ends lost 7 bases and 0 bases respectively, with 13 bases between them. This CDR3 is 14 amino acids long. These data were likewise used in another study, on yellow fever vaccine responses in identical twins.

The sample taken for sequencing was CD8+ T cells sorted from blood. The chain carries TRBV29-1 and TRBJ2-1; D unresolved. The clonotype comes from a woman younger than 35 in good health. The CDR3 is CSAPERSSYNEQFF. The CDR3 nucleotides are TGCAGCGCCCCGGAAAGGAGCTCCTACAATGAGCAGTTCTTC.